Listed here are 15 T cell receptor beta chains from one sample, sequenced in a study of vaccination effects on CD4 cells after COVID-19 (dated by TCRdb to between 2020 and 2023). Their specific antigens are unknown. In the ViraFEST assay, PBMC were stimulated with viral peptide pools, and TCR sequencing was then used to find antigen-specific CD4+ T cell clonotypes based on their expansion. After around 10 days of culture, CD4+ T cells were isolated with the EasySep CD4+ T cell isolation kit. Healthy vaccine recipients had no prior SARS-CoV-2 infection, confirmed by negative nucleocapsid antibodies before and after vaccination. The library was produced with the immunoSEQ multiplex PCR assay. This immuneACCESS table, as held by TCRdb, lists in-frame sequences with V and J called but not all clones. Of the missing ones, under half trace to an unresolved V gene in checked studies; the others have no known cause. Recorded for this sample are some 68,000 clones; roughly three quarters of them occurred a single time. The ten largest clones take up about 4.1% of the sample.

Sample: CD4+ T cells from PBMCs cultured with HCoV-OC43 spike peptides, taken before COVID-19 vaccination. The sample's cell subset or site label is to be understood as: HCoV-OC43 spike overlapping peptide pool stimulation. These receptors all come from a human donor who received a COVID-19 vaccine.

The rearrangement joins TRBV19 to TRBJ1-2; 10 nucleotides match TRBD1. CDR3 size: 14 residues. Germline lookup yields CDR1 LNHDA and CDR2 SQIVND (reference sequence). V lost 9 bases, J lost 6 bases, and 10 bases stayed unmatched. DNA for the CDR3: TGTGCCAGCGGGCTCAGGGACAGGGGCAATGGCTACACCTTC. Translation gives CASGLRDRGNGYTF.

In DNA form, the CDR3 reads TGTGCAAGTCGCTTAGGGCACGCGGGGGTGCAGGAGACCCAGTACTTC. This codes for CASRLGHAGVQETQYF. This chain uses TRBV12-2 with TRBJ2-5; TRBD2, the table's D call, was not compared with the DNA. TRBV12-2 is assigned pseudogene status. The CDR3 length is 16 residues.

The chain joins TRBV24-1 to TRBJ2-3, with 9 bases that match TRBD1. This CDR3 has 13 amino acids. With V trimmed by 9 bases and J by 5 bases, 5 bases remained unmatched. Germline loops: CDR1 KGHDR, CDR2 SFDVKD. CDR3 in DNA: TGTGCCACCCGGGACAGGGATTTAGATACGCAGTATTTT. Translating it yields CATRDRDLDTQYF.

This clone was found a few times. This chain links TRBV3-1 (or the pseudogene TRBV3-2) with TRBJ1-6, with 8 bases fitting TRBD1. This CDR3 is 18 amino acids long. The V and J ends lost 3 bases and 8 bases, in that order; junction bases with no gene match: 15. Germline V gene data show CDR1 as LGHDT and CDR2 as YNNKEL (reference sequence). CDR3 amino acids: CASSHPTQGAGLDSPLHF. CDR3 nucleotide sequence: TGTGCCAGCAGCCACCCCACTCAGGGGGCAGGTCTTGATTCACCCCTCCACTTT.

The chain joins TRBV4-3 to TRBJ1-2; D is perhaps TRBD1 (5 bases). V was clipped by 0 bases and J by 4 bases, with 15 bases between them. Per germline, CDR1 LGHNA and CDR2 YSLEER. CDR3 length: 16 residues. The CDR3 DNA reads TGCGCCAGCAGCCAAGATGCCCGTCCCGGGGGCTATGGCTACACCTTC. As protein: CASSQDARPGGYGYTF.

This chain connects TRBV15 to TRBJ1-3, with 12 bases aligning to TRBD1. Trimming removed 8 bases from V and 2 bases from J; junction bases left unmatched: 4. CDR1 and CDR2 from the germline V gene are LNHNV and YYDKDF (reference sequence). CDR3 length: 15 residues. As DNA, the CDR3 is TGTGCCACCTCCAGGGACAGGGGGCCTGGAAACACCATATATTTT. Its translation: CATSRDRGPGNTIYF.

The chain links TRBV28 to TRBJ1-1; no clear D gene. CDR3 size: 13 residues. The V end lost 10 bases, the J end lost 1 base, and 13 bases lay between the germline ends. CDR1 and CDR2 from the germline V gene are MDHEN and SYDVKM. Here the CDR3 reads CAITRPENTEAFF. The DNA of the CDR3 is TGTGCCATCACCCGCCCAGAGAACACTGAAGCTTTCTTT.

Comments on this clone: Distinct nucleotide sequences in the sample also encode this CDR3. CDR3 DNA sequence: TGTGCCAGCAGTGAAACGGGAAATTCACCCCTCCACTTT. Encoded protein: CASSETGNSPLHF. The genes are TRBV6-4 and TRBJ1-6; D gene uncertain. This CDR3 has 13 residues. Trimming took off 3 bases at V and 7 bases at J, with 7 bases between the two ends. Per germline, CDR1 MRHNA and CDR2 SNTAGT.

V gene TRBV19 combines with J gene TRBJ2-5, with 7 bases lining up with TRBD2. Losses at the gene ends were 6 bases for V and 2 bases for J; bases not matched to a gene: 12. CDR3 length: 16 amino acids. From germline, CDR1 is LNHDA and CDR2 SQIVND (reference sequence). CDR3 nucleotides: TGTGCCAGTAGAGGGAGGGTATCGTCTGATCAAGAGACCCAGTACTTC. Its protein is CASRGRVSSDQETQYF. The variable domain in full, completed from reference TRBV19 and TRBJ2-5, reads DGGITQSPKYLFRKEGQNVTLSCEQNLNHDAMYWYRQDPGQGLRLIYYSQIVNDFQKGDIAEGYSVSREKKESFPLTVTSAQKNPTAFYLCASRGRVSSDQETQYFGPGTRLLVL.

V and J are TRBV18 and TRBJ1-6, with TRBD1 matching over 7 bases. CDR1 and CDR2 (germline): KGHSH, LQKENI. This CDR3 comprises 16 residues. Trimming at V came to 3 bases and at J to 7 bases, leaving 9 bases not matched to a gene. The CDR3 nucleotides read TGTGCCAGCTCACCGACGTCAGGGGGTGGCAATTCACCCCTCCACTTT. Its protein product is CASSPTSGGGNSPLHF.

The rearrangement joins TRBV7-2 to TRBJ2-3, with D perhaps matching TRBD1 (8 bases). The CDR3 loop spans 16 amino acids. The V gene lost 1 base and the J gene lost 1 base, with 12 bases spanning the gap. Germline V gives CDR1 SGHTA, CDR2 FQGNSA. CDR3 DNA: TGTGCCAGCAGCTTAGACAGGGGGGGTCGCACAGATACGCAGTATTTT. Amino acids: CASSLDRGGRTDTQYF.

The chain employs TRBV27 and TRBJ2-7; possibly TRBD1 for D (6 bases). CDR3 size: 13 residues. Trimming removed 6 bases from V and 5 bases from J, with 14 bases in between. CDR1 MNHEY and CDR2 SMNVEV come from the germline V gene (reference sequence). CDR3 DNA: TGTGCCAGCAGCCCACTACAGGGCCACGAGCAGTACGTC. Translation: CASSPLQGHEQYV.

CDR3 nucleotides: TGTGCCAGAAGCCACTCCACGGATAGCTCCTACGAGCAGTACGTC. Translation: CARSHSTDSSYEQYV. V and J are TRBV7-5 and TRBJ2-7. TRBV7-5 is an annotated pseudogene. The CDR3 runs 15 residues.

This chain connects TRBV30 to TRBJ1-2; D not resolved. Between the trimmed V and J ends, which lost 0 bases and 3 bases, there was a span of 14 bases. CDR1 and CDR2 (germline): GTSNPN, SVGIG (reference sequence). CDR3 size: 15 residues. The CDR3 is CAWSVNRATYYGYTF. The CDR3 nucleotides are TGTGCCTGGAGTGTAAATAGGGCCACCTACTATGGCTACACCTTC. The full variable domain, its missing parts supplied by reference TRBV30 and TRBJ1-2, is SQTIHQWPATLVQPVGSPLSLECTVEGTSNPNLYWYRQAAGRGLQLLFYSVGIGQISSEVPQNLSASRPQDRQFILSSKKLLLSDSGFYLCAWSVNRATYYGYTFGSGTRLTVV.

This clone was counted a few times. J is TRBJ2-3 and V is TRBV5-1, with 9 bases fitting TRBD2. V lost 4 bases to trimming and J lost 3 bases; unmatched junction nucleotides: 12. The CDR3 contains 17 residues. The germline V gene encodes CDR1 SGHRS and CDR2 YFSETQ. CDR3 bases: TGCGCCAGCAGCCCCCTAGGTAGGAGCGGGGGGACAGATACGCAGTATTTT. Translation: CASSPLGRSGGTDTQYF.